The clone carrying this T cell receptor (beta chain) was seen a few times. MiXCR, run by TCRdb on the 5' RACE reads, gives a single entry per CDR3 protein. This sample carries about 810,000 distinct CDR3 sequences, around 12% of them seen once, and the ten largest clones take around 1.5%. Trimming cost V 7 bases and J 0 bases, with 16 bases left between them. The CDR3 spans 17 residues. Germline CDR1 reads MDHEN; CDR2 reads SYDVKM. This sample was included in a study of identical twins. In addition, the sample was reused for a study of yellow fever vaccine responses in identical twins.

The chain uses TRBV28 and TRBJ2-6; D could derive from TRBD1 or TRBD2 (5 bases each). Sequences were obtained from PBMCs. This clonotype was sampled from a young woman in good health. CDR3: CASKRGREYSGANVLTF. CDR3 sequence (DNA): TGTGCCAGCAAACGGGGCAGGGAATACTCTGGGGCCAACGTCCTGACTTTC.